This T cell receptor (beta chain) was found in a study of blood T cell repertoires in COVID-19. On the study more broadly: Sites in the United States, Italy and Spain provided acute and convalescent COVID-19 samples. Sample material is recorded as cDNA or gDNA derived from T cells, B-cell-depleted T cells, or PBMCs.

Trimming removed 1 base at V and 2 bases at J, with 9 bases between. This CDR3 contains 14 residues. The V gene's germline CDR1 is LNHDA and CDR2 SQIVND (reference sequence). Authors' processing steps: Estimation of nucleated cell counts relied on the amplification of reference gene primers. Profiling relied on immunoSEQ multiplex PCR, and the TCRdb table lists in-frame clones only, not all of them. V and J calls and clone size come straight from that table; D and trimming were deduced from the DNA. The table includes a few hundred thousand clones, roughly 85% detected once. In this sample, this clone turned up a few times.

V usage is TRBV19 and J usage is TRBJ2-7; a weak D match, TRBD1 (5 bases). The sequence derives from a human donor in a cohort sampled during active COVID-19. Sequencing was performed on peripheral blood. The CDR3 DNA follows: TGTGCCAGTAGTATAGCCGCAGGGCCCTACGAGCAGTACTTC. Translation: CASSIAAGPYEQYF. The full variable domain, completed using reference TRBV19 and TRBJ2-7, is DGGITQSPKYLFRKEGQNVTLSCEQNLNHDAMYWYRQDPGQGLRLIYYSQIVNDFQKGDIAEGYSVSREKKESFPLTVTSAQKNPTAFYLCASSIAAGPYEQYFGPGTRLTVT.